The present entry profiles one T cell receptor (beta chain) with its context. What it recognizes is unknown. The CDR3 extends over 19 amino acids. In germline, CDR1 is LNHDA, CDR2 SQIVND (reference sequence). V shed 6 bases, J shed 2 bases, and the junction held 19 bases outside the gene matches. Sample treatment: around 19 received Ad26.COV2.S at low or high dose, single or two shots; 5 received placebo; per-sample allocation not given. The samples were gathered on day 63 after the first injection of vaccine or placebo. Clones were sequenced by immunoSEQ multiplex PCR, and TCRdb holds only the in-frame ones, with some missing. Among about 350,000 clones listed, approximately 86% were seen once. The record originates from a study of Ad26.COV2.S vaccination and SARS-CoV-2 variants. About the study: Donor had been placed in the Ad26.COV2.S arm of the COV1001 trial. Doses of Ad26.COV2.S were injected into muscle once or twice, 56 days apart.

Overall study findings and caveats: A substantial breadth of spike-specific CD8+ and CD4+ T cell responses after vaccination has been reported. Higher spike-specific TCR breadth was found in vaccine recipients than in placebo recipients.

This TCR derives from a person aged 18-65 years who received the Ad26.COV2.S COVID-19 vaccine or a placebo. This chain links TRBV19 with TRBJ1-5; 7 bases align to TRBD1. Here the sequenced sample was peripheral blood, taken in a trial of Ad26.COV2.S vaccine versus placebo. In nucleotides, the CDR3 is TGTGCCAGTAGCCAGGGCCGATGGGGTGAGGGGGCCGGCAATCAGCCCCAGCATTTT. As protein: CASSQGRWGEGAGNQPQHF.